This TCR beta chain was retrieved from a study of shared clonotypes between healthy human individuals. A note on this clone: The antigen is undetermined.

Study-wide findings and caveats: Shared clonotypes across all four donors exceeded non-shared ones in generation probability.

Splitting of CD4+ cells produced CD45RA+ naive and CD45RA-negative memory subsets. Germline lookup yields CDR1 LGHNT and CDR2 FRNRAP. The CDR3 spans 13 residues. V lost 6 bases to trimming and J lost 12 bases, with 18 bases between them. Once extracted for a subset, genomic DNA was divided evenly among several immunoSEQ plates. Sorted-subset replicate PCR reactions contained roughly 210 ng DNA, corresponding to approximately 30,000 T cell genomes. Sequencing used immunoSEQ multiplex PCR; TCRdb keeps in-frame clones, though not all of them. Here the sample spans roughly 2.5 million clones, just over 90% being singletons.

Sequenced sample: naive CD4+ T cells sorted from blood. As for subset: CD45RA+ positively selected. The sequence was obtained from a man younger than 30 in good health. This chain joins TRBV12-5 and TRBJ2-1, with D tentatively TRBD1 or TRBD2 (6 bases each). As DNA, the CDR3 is TGTGCTAGTGGGACCGAAGGGGGGTTCCCGCAGTTCTTC. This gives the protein CASGTEGGFPQFF.